Sequencing of this T cell receptor (beta chain) was carried out in a study of memory CD8 T cells in hepatitis C reinfection. TCRdb's copy holds only in-frame clones and misses some; the assay was immunoSEQ multiplex PCR. The sample includes 40,000 to 45,000 clones, roughly 90% of them seen just once. V was clipped by 2 bases and J by 7 bases; unmatched bases: 12. The CDR3 spans 16 residues. Germline V gives CDR1 SGHNT, CDR2 YYREEE (reference sequence). Time point noted: peak reinfection, 3 to 8 weeks after reinfection detection. The sorted cells went straight to TCR sequencing with no prior in vitro expansion.

Source material: naive CD8+ T cells sorted from blood. The chain joins TRBV5-4 to TRBJ2-1; 7 bases line up with TRBD2. The sequence derives from a man aged 18 to 29 with hepatitis C virus infection. DNA for the CDR3: TGTGCCAGCAGCTTCGAGGGTAGCGGGCAGGGAAATGAGCAGTTCTTC. Protein product: CASSFEGSGQGNEQFF.